The rows below give T cell receptor beta chains drawn from one sample of a study of T cells after yellow fever vaccination. TCRdb processed the 5' RACE reads anew with MiXCR; each CDR3 protein has one entry. This sample yields 500,000 to 650,000 distinct CDR3 sequences, of which 17% are seen a single time; about 18% belongs to the top ten. This sample comprised PBMCs, obtained about 5 days after the first yellow fever vaccination. These receptors were obtained from a man between 18 and 29 years old who received the YFV17D yellow fever vaccine. CDR3s include the opening cysteine and the closing phenylalanine or tryptophan. The D gene is left open where the match is weak. Clone size is shown for a subset of rows, as once, few, many or a class of expanded clone.

v_gene	d_gene	abundance	j_gene	len	CDR3nt	CDR3aa
TRBV24-1	-	few	TRBJ2-1	13	TGTGCCACCAGTGATTGGGCAAGGAATGAGCAGTTCTTC	CATSDWARNEQFF
TRBV20-1	-	few	TRBJ2-1	14	TGCAGTGCCATAGTGGAGAGCTCCTACAATGAGCAGTTCTTC	CSAIVESSYNEQFF
TRBV4-3	-	few	TRBJ1-5	15	TGCGCCAGCAGCCAAGATTTCACTGATAATCAGCCCCAGCATTTT	CASSQDFTDNQPQHF
TRBV6-1	-	-	TRBJ2-2	15	TGTGCCAGCACAGTAACAGGGACCGGTGCCGGGGAGCTGTTTTTT	CASTVTGTGAGELFF
TRBV6-5	-	-	TRBJ2-2	13	TGTGCCAGCTGCGGGGCGAACACCGGGGAGCTGTTTTTT	CASCGANTGELFF
TRBV5-5	-	few	TRBJ2-4	13	TGTGCCAGCAGCTTCGGCAGGGAGGACATTCAGTACTTC	CASSFGREDIQYF
TRBV6-5	TRBD2	-	TRBJ2-7	12	TGTGCCAGCAGTTACTGGGGGGGTGAGCAGTACTTC	CASSYWGGEQYF
TRBV18	TRBD1	-	TRBJ2-3	17	TGTGCCAGCTCACTCGGACAGGACCTGACTAGCACAGATACGCAGTATTTT	CASSLGQDLTSTDTQYF
TRBV11-1	-	few	TRBJ1-2	14	TGTGCCAGCAGCGCTAAATACCGGGGCTATGGCTACACCTTC	CASSAKYRGYGYTF
TRBV7-2	-	few	TRBJ1-5	14	TGTGCCAGCAGCTTTGGACTAGGCAATCAGCCCCAGCATTTT	CASSFGLGNQPQHF
TRBV2	-	few	TRBJ1-4	14	TGTGCCAGCAGTAAGGACAGCAACTCCGAAAAACTGTTTTTT	CASSKDSNSEKLFF
TRBV27	-	many	TRBJ2-2	15	TGTGCCAGCACCCCTCAGGGACACAACACCGGGGAGCTGTTTTTT	CASTPQGHNTGELFF
TRBV12-3/TRBV12-4	TRBD1	-	TRBJ2-1	15	TGTGCCAGCAGGTCGACAGGGGGCGGATACAATGAGCAGTTCTTC	CASRSTGGGYNEQFF
TRBV12-3/TRBV12-4	-	-	TRBJ1-2	14	TGTGCCAGCAGTGGGGGCGGGGGCGACTATGGCTACACCTTC	CASSGGGGDYGYTF
TRBV6-1	-	few	TRBJ1-2	13	TGTGCCAGCAGTCTAACACGGATTAGTGGCTACACCTTC	CASSLTRISGYTF
TRBV20-1	-	few	TRBJ2-3	16	TGCAGTGCTAGAGATGGGGCTAGCGACCGCACAGATACGCAGTATTTT	CSARDGASDRTDTQYF
TRBV10-1	-	-	TRBJ2-7	14	TGCGCCAGCAGTGATGTCCAGGGGACCTACGAGCAGTACTTC	CASSDVQGTYEQYF
TRBV20-1	-	few	TRBJ2-5	14	TGCAGTGCTAGACCGAATCTCGTGGGAGAGACCCAGTACTTC	CSARPNLVGETQYF
TRBV7-6	TRBD2	-	TRBJ2-7	16	TGTGCCAGCAGCCAGGGGTCCGGGACTAGCGACTACGAGCAGTACTTC	CASSQGSGTSDYEQYF
TRBV4-3	-	few	TRBJ1-1	13	TGCGCCAGCAGCCAAATCGGGAACACTGAAGCTTTCTTT	CASSQIGNTEAFF
TRBV7-9	-	-	TRBJ1-2	12	TGTGCCGCGCGCGGGGCCTTAGAAGGCTACACCTTC	CAARGALEGYTF
TRBV10-3	TRBD2	-	TRBJ2-6	15	TGTGCCATCAAAGCGGGGGGCGGTGGGGCCAACGTCCTGACTTTC	CAIKAGGGGANVLTF
TRBV29-1	-	many	TRBJ2-5	13	TGCAGCCTCTCTAGCGAAACCCAAGAGACCCAGTACTTC	CSLSSETQETQYF
TRBV27	TRBD1	-	TRBJ2-1	15	TGTGCCAGCAGGCTGGGGACAGGAACCCTACACGAGCAGTTCTTC	CASRLGTGTLHEQFF
TRBV7-8	-	-	TRBJ1-1	17	TGTGCCAGCAGCTTAGGTCCAGGAGGAGGAATGAACACTGAAGCTTTCTTT	CASSLGPGGGMNTEAFF
TRBV2	-	-	TRBJ2-5	14	TGTGCCAGCAGTGAATTGGGGGGGCGGGAGACCCAGTACTTC	CASSELGGRETQYF
TRBV5-1	TRBD1	-	TRBJ2-7	15	TGCGCCAGCAGGCCCGGGACAGGGGCTATCTACGAGCAGTACTTC	CASRPGTGAIYEQYF
TRBV6-2/TRBV6-3	TRBD1	-	TRBJ2-7	15	TGTGCCAGCAGTCGCGGACAGGCGGCAACCTACGAGCAGTACTTC	CASSRGQAATYEQYF
TRBV20-1	-	few	TRBJ2-7	13	TGCAGTGCTAGGGCGGGGCGCAACTACGAGCAGTACTTC	CSARAGRNYEQYF
TRBV20-1	-	few	TRBJ2-7	11	TGCAGTGCCTGGACATCCGACGAGCAGTACTTC	CSAWTSDEQYF
TRBV5-1	-	-	TRBJ1-6	13	TGCGCCAGCAGCTTGGTTGAGGGGTCACCCCTCCACTTT	CASSLVEGSPLHF
TRBV11-1	TRBD2	-	TRBJ2-2	18	TGTGCCAGCAGCAACAACCGAGGACTAGCGGGGAACACCGGGGAGCTGTTTTTT	CASSNNRGLAGNTGELFF
TRBV4-3	-	-	TRBJ1-1	14	TGCGCCAGCAGCCAAGAATGGAGGAACACTGAAGCTTTCTTT	CASSQEWRNTEAFF
TRBV4-1	-	-	TRBJ2-3	19	TGCGCCAGCAGCCAAGATCCCCCGACTACGGGGGCCTACACAGATACGCAGTATTTT	CASSQDPPTTGAYTDTQYF
TRBV5-4	-	-	TRBJ1-4	13	TGTGCCAGCAGTTACCAAGAGAGGGAAAAACTGTTTTTT	CASSYQEREKLFF
TRBV5-5	TRBD1	few	TRBJ1-2	15	TGTGCCAGCAGCTTCCTTTCGACAGGGGACTATGGCTACACCTTC	CASSFLSTGDYGYTF
TRBV7-2	-	-	TRBJ1-2	14	TGTGCCAGCAGCTTAAGTTGGCGCGCCCCTGGCTACGCCTTC	CASSLSWRAPGYAF
TRBV20-1	TRBD1	-	TRBJ2-3	14	TGCAGTGCTAGACCGACAGGGTATGCAGATACGCAGTATTTT	CSARPTGYADTQYF
TRBV21-1	-	-	TRBJ2-3	14	TGTGCCAGCAGCAAAGATACGCCCCGAGCCACGCAGTATTTT	CASSKDTPRATQYF
TRBV4-1	TRBD2	few	TRBJ2-5	19	TGCGCCAGCAGCCAAGCGATCGCTCGGGGGGGCCCAGGAGAAGAGACCCAGTACTTC	CASSQAIARGGPGEETQYF
TRBV28	-	-	TRBJ2-2	14	TGTGCCAGCAGGCCGGGACACTCCACCGGGGAGCTGTTTTTT	CASRPGHSTGELFF
TRBV12-3/TRBV12-4	-	-	TRBJ1-2	14	TGTGCCAGCAAATCATTTGGGTTTAATTATGGCTACACCTTC	CASKSFGFNYGYTF
TRBV7-9	TRBD1	-	TRBJ2-7	13	TGTGCCAGCAGCGCCCGGGACAGGGTCGAGCAGTACTTC	CASSARDRVEQYF
TRBV18	-	-	TRBJ2-5	14	TGTGCCAGCTCACCCGACCAGGCGGCTGAGACCCAGTACTTC	CASSPDQAAETQYF
TRBV6-1	-	once	TRBJ1-6	16	TGTGCCAGCAGTAGATTCTGGACTAAGATTCATTCACCCCTCCACTTT	CASSRFWTKIHSPLHF
TRBV5-6	-	few	TRBJ2-5	15	TGTGCCAGCAGCTTTTTGGGAAGGGGGCAAGAGACCCAGTACTTC	CASSFLGRGQETQYF
TRBV6-1	-	-	TRBJ2-7	13	TGTGCCACCCGCCCAGCTCCTTCCTACGAGCAGTACTTC	CATRPAPSYEQYF
TRBV11-1	TRBD1	few	TRBJ1-1	14	TGTGCCAGCAGCCAGGACAGGGCCAGGCCTGAAGCTTTCTTT	CASSQDRARPEAFF
TRBV18	-	-	TRBJ1-5	16	TGTGCCAGCTCACCATCGGGAGGGGATAGCAATCAGCCCCAGCATTTT	CASSPSGGDSNQPQHF